The T cell receptor (beta chain) described here comes from a study of blood T cell repertoires in COVID-19. Germline lookup yields CDR1 LGHNA and CDR2 YSLEER. The CDR3 spans 18 residues. V lost 1 base, J lost 7 bases, and 12 bases stayed unmatched. Per the original data handling: Reference gene primer amplification in the assay estimated nucleated cell counts. TCRdb's copy holds only in-frame clones and misses some; the assay was immunoSEQ multiplex PCR. For V, J and clone size, that table is used; D and trimming come from the DNA. The table shows some 220,000 clones, with roughly 80% occurring only once.

This sequence originates from a woman in her 70s with acute or convalescent COVID-19. V gene TRBV4-3 combines with J gene TRBJ2-3; 12 bases fit TRBD2. Sequencing was carried out using peripheral blood. CDR3 coding DNA: TGCGCCAGCAGCCAAGGGGATCGAGCTAGCGGGGGGGCATATACGCAGTATTTT. It encodes CASSQGDRASGGAYTQYF.